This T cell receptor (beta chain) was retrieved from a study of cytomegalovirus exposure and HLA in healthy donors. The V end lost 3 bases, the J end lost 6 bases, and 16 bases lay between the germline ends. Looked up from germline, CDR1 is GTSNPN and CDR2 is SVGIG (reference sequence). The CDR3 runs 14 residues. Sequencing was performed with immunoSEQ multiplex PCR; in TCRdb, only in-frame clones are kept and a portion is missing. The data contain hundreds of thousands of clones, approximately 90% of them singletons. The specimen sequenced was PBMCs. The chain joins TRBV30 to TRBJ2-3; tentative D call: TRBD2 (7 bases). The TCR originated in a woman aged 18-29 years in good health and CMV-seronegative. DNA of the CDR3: TGTGCCTGGAGGGGGGCGGGAGCATACGATACGCAGTATTTT. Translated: CAWRGAGAYDTQYF.